A single sample gave rise to the 3 T cell receptor beta chains below, sequenced in a study of blood T cell repertoires in COVID-19. TCRdb keeps only in-frame clones here, not all; method: immunoSEQ multiplex PCR. The table lists around 190,000 clones, roughly 90% of them singletons. Sequencing was performed on PBMCs or T cells enriched from blood (not recorded which). The receptors come from a young man with acute COVID-19.

In its sample, this clone was seen once. This chain uses TRBV27 with TRBJ2-2; 8 bases line up with TRBD2. This CDR3 spans 14 amino acids. After removal of 5 bases from V and 4 bases from J, the junction contained 3 bases not matched to a gene. The V gene's germline CDR1 is MNHEY and CDR2 SMNVEV (reference sequence). The CDR3 bases are TGTGCCAGCAGTCCGGGACTAGGCACCGGGGAGCTGTTTTTT. It translates to CASSPGLGTGELFF.

V usage is TRBV2 and J usage is TRBJ2-7, with 7 positions matching TRBD1. The junction had 8 bases not matched to a gene; V was cut back by 4 bases and J by 2 bases. The CDR3 spans 15 residues. Germline-derived CDR1 and CDR2 are SNHLY and FYNNEI. CDR3 amino acids: CASSADRALAYEQYF. CDR3 sequence (DNA): TGTGCCAGCAGTGCCGACAGGGCGCTAGCCTACGAGCAGTACTTC.

J is TRBJ2-6 and V is TRBV12-5; D perhaps matches TRBD1 (5 bases). Germline V gene lookup returns CDR1 LGHNT and CDR2 FRNRAP. The CDR3 sequence is 18 residues long. Trimming removed 3 bases from V and 0 bases from J, with 15 bases in between. The CDR3 sequence: CASGFSGFSNSGANVLTF. For the CDR3, the DNA is TGTGCTAGTGGTTTTTCAGGGTTTTCTAACTCTGGGGCCAACGTCCTGACTTTC.